This T cell receptor beta chain was sequenced in a study of blood T cells in healthy people across ages. Study at large: Template switching recovered approximately one barcoded beta molecule for every two T cells. Study conclusions and caveats: It was not possible, with unsorted PBMCs, to conclusively compare naive and antigen-experienced cells.

This clonotype has a count of ten or more. Its antigen is undetermined. A second roughly 6 to 11 cycle PCR used barcoded and J-beta primers. TCRdb passed the 5' RACE reads through MiXCR, listing each CDR3 protein once. In the table there are fewer than 800,000 distinct CDR3 sequences, over 20% of which are singletons. Germline assignment: CDR1 MDHEN and CDR2 SYDVKM. CDR3 length: 13 residues. The V and J ends lost 5 bases and 7 bases respectively, with 15 bases between them. At least 5 micrograms of total RNA were extracted per sample. The chain has TRBV28 and TRBJ2-7; D is unresolved. Sequencing input: blood. This sequence originates from a man between 70 and 80 years old in good health. CDR3 in amino acids: CASSGSVPIEQYF. The CDR3 DNA reads TGTGCCAGCAGTGGCAGCGTGCCTATTGAGCAGTACTTC.